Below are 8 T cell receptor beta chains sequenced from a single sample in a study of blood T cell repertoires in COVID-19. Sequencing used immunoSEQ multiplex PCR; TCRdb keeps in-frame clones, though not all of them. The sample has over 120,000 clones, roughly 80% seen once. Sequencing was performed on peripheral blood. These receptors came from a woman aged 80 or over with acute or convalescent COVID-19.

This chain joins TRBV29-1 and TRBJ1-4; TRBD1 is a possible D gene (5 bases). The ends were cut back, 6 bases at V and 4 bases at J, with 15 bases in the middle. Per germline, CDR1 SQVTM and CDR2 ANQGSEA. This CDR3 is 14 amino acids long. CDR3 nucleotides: TGCAGCGTCCCCCGGGGGGGAGGTAATGAAAAACTGTTTTTT. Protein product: CSVPRGGGNEKLFF.

The CDR3 DNA reads as TGTGCCAGTAGATTACCGGGACAGGGGCACTATGGCTACACCTTC. Encoded protein: CASRLPGQGHYGYTF. This chain links TRBV19 with TRBJ1-2, with 10 bases that match TRBD1. V lost 6 bases and J lost 3; bases outside the gene matches: 7. The CDR3 runs to 15 residues. Germline loops: CDR1 LNHDA, CDR2 SQIVND (reference sequence).

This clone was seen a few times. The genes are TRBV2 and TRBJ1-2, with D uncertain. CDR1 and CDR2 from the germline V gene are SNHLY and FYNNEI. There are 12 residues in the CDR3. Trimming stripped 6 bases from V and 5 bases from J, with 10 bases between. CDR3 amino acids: CASRASSYGYTF. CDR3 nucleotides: TGTGCCAGCAGGGCCTCGTCGTATGGCTACACCTTC.

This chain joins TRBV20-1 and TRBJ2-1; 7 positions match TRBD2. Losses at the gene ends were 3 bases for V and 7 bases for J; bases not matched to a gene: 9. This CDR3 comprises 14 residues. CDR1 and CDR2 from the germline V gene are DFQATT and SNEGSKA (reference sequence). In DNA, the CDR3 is TGCAGTGCTAGTACCCTCGGGGAGGGGAATGAGCAGTTCTTC. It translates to CSASTLGEGNEQFF.

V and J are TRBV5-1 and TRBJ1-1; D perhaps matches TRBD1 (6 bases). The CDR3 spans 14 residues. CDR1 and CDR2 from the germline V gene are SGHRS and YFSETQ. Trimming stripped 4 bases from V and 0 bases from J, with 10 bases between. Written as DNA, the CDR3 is TGCGCCAGCAGCCCAGGGGCCGTGAACACTGAAGCTTTCTTT. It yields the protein CASSPGAVNTEAFF.

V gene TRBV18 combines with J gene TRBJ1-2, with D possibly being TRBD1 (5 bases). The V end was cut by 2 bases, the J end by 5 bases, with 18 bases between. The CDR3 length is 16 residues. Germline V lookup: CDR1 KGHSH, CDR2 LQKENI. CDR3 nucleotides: TGTGCCAGCTCACCAACTAGCGGACATGGGAGTTATGGCTACACCTTC. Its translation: CASSPTSGHGSYGYTF.

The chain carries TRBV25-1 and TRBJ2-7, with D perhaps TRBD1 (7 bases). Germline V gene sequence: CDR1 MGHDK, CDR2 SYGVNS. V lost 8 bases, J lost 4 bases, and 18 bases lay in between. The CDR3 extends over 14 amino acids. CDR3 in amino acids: CASAAGTVLYEQYF. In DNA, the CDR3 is TGTGCCAGCGCCGCGGGGACAGTTCTTTACGAGCAGTACTTC.

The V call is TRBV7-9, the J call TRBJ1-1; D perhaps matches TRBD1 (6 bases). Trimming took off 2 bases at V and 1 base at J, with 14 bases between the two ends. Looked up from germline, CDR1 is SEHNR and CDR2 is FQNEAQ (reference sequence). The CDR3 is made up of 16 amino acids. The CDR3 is CASSLSHRVPNTEAFF. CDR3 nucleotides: TGTGCCAGCAGCTTATCCCACAGGGTACCGAACACTGAAGCTTTCTTT. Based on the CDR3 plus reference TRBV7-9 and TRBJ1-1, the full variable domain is DTGVSQNPRHKITKRGQNVTFRCDPISEHNRLYWYRQTLGQGPEFLTYFQNEAQLEKSRLLSDRFSAERPKGSFSTLEIQRTEQGDSAMYLCASSLSHRVPNTEAFFGQGTRLTVV.